These 17 T cell receptor beta chains share one sample of origin, sequenced in a study of cytomegalovirus exposure and HLA in healthy donors. Primers included in the PCR were 60 Vbeta and 13 Jbeta primers. Data came from immunoSEQ multiplex PCR; TCRdb stores just in-frame clones and leaves some out. The sample yields about 200,000 clones, roughly 86% seen once. Material: PBMCs. These receptors were collected from a woman aged 18-29 years in good health and CMV-seronegative.

This clone was detected only once. The chain recombines TRBV29-1 with TRBJ2-1; D might be TRBD2 (6 bases). CDR3 size: 15 residues. CDR1 and CDR2 (germline): SQVTM, ANQGSEA. Trimming pared 0 bases from V and 3 bases from J, leaving 12 bases between. This CDR3 is CSVEDRAGIYNEQFF. In DNA, the CDR3 is TGCAGCGTTGAAGATCGAGCGGGTATCTACAATGAGCAGTTCTTC.

This chain links TRBV4-2 with TRBJ2-7; D gene ambiguous. This CDR3 has 15 amino acids. The V gene's germline CDR1 is LGHNA and CDR2 YNFKEQ. Trimming left V 0 bases short and J 2 bases short, with 11 bases between. As DNA, the CDR3 is TGTGCCAGCAGCCAAGAAACCAGACTGACCTACGAGCAGTACTTC. It is translated as CASSQETRLTYEQYF.

This chain joins TRBV5-5 and TRBJ2-7, with 7 bases matching TRBD1. V gave up 4 bases and J gave up 3 bases; unmatched junction bases: 7. The CDR3 loop spans 14 amino acids. Germline V gives CDR1 SGHKS, CDR2 YYEKEE (reference sequence). DNA for the CDR3: TGTGCCAGCAGCCAAGGGACAGACCTCTACGAGCAGTACTTC. It translates to CASSQGTDLYEQYF.

This clone showed up just a few times. The chain couples TRBV6-1 to TRBJ2-7, with 7 bases fitting TRBD1. The CDR3 extends over 13 amino acids. With 2 bases clipped from V and 2 bases from J, the junction kept 0 bases outside the gene matches. Per germline, CDR1 MNHNS and CDR2 SASEGT. CDR3 amino acids: CASSERGPYEQYF. The CDR3 bases are TGTGCCAGCAGTGAAAGGGGGCCCTACGAGCAGTACTTC.

The chain joins TRBV11-2 to TRBJ1-4; D is undetermined. V was cut by 1 base and J by 11 bases, with 17 bases left in between. Germline CDR1 reads SGHAT; CDR2 reads FQNNGV. The CDR3 is made up of 15 amino acids. The CDR3 region has the DNA TGTGCCAGCAGCTTAGCGCGCGTGGCAGGCCCCAAACTGTTTTTT. It codes for CASSLARVAGPKLFF.

The rearrangement uses TRBV15 and TRBJ1-5; D is unclear. The CDR3 totals 12 residues. V was shortened by 3 bases and J by 7 bases, with 7 bases between the two germline ends. CDR1 LNHNV and CDR2 YYDKDF come from the germline V gene (reference sequence). The CDR3 region is CATSSPSQPQHF. The CDR3 DNA reads TGTGCCACCAGCAGCCCAAGCCAGCCCCAGCATTTT.

This clone was counted many times. V and J are TRBV6-5 and TRBJ2-3; no clear D. Germline loops: CDR1 MNHEY, CDR2 SVGAGI. This CDR3 comprises 14 residues. V was trimmed by 5 bases and J by 2 bases, leaving 11 bases between them. The CDR3 reads CASSDAHYTDTQYF. The CDR3 DNA sequence: TGTGCCAGCAGTGACGCGCACTACACAGATACGCAGTATTTT.

The chain employs TRBV2 and TRBJ2-2; TRBD2 agrees at 7 bases. The J segment lost 1 base and the V segment lost 7 bases, leaving 3 bases of the junction unmatched. CDR1 is SNHLY and CDR2 is FYNNEI in the germline V gene. The CDR3 length is 14 residues. The CDR3 sequence is CASKSSGNTGELFF. Here the CDR3 DNA reads TGTGCCAGCAAATCTAGCGGGAACACCGGGGAGCTGTTTTTT.

About this clone: This likely traces to a read error, being one base from a far larger clone. Other DNA sequences in the sample encode the same CDR3. This chain links TRBV10-3 with TRBJ2-7; 14 nucleotides agree with TRBD2. The CDR3 totals 18 residues. CDR1 and CDR2 from the germline V gene are ENHRY and SYGVKD. Trimming cost V 6 bases and J 2 bases; bases outside gene matches: 12. Here the CDR3 reads CAISGDGTSGGLTYEQYF. For the CDR3, the DNA is TGTGCCATCAGCGGGGACGGGACTAGCGGGGGTCTCACCTACGAGCAGTACTTC.

This chain joins TRBV6-6 and TRBJ2-5; 9 bases match TRBD1. V lost 7 bases and J lost 4; bases outside the gene matches: 4. In germline, CDR1 is MNHNY, CDR2 SVGAGI (reference sequence). The CDR3 spans 13 residues. The CDR3 protein is CASNQGQGETQYF. The CDR3 nucleotides read TGTGCCAGCAACCAGGGACAGGGAGAGACCCAGTACTTC.

The chain uses TRBV13 and TRBJ1-1; no clear D gene. Germline values: CDR1 PRHDT, CDR2 FYEKMQ (reference sequence). The V end was cut by 1 base, the J end by 1 base, with 4 bases between. The CDR3 totals 13 residues. CDR3 in amino acids: CASSLVRNTEAFF. In DNA form, the CDR3 reads TGTGCCAGCAGCTTAGTCCGGAACACTGAAGCTTTCTTT.

This chain links TRBV6-5 with TRBJ2-6; D gene ambiguous. V dropped 5 bases and J dropped 2 bases, with 10 bases sitting between them. Per germline, CDR1 MNHEY and CDR2 SVGAGI. There are 15 residues in the CDR3. CDR3 protein: CASSTDITGANVLTF. The DNA of the CDR3 is TGTGCCAGCAGTACAGACATAACTGGGGCCAACGTCCTGACTTTC.

The gene calls are TRBV5-1 and TRBJ1-1; 8 nucleotides match TRBD1. CDR1 and CDR2 from the germline V gene are SGHRS and YFSETQ. The ends lost 4 bases at V and 0 bases at J; junction bases unmatched: 14. CDR3 size: 18 residues. The CDR3 DNA reads TGCGCCAGCAGCCAGGACTGGACAGGGTCTCCCATGAACACTGAAGCTTTCTTT. Amino acids: CASSQDWTGSPMNTEAFF.

The rearrangement joins TRBV19 to TRBJ2-1; 8 positions agree with TRBD2. Germline-derived CDR1 and CDR2 are LNHDA and SQIVND (reference sequence). V was pared by 0 bases and J by 8 bases, with 6 bases of the junction left unmatched. The CDR3 consists of 15 residues. CDR3 residues: CASSIEGIGRDEQFF. CDR3 DNA: TGTGCCAGTAGTATAGAAGGGATCGGGAGGGATGAGCAGTTCTTC.

V gene TRBV6-5 combines with J gene TRBJ2-5; 9 bases match TRBD1. The trim removed 5 bases at V and 6 bases at J, leaving 7 bases unmatched. The germline CDR1 and CDR2 sequences are MNHEY and SVGAGI. CDR3 length equals 14 residues. This CDR3 is CASSDGQGTQTQYF. CDR3 DNA sequence: TGTGCCAGCAGTGATGGACAGGGGACGCAGACCCAGTACTTC.

The chain is built from TRBV7-9 and TRBJ1-1; possibly TRBD1 for D (5 bases). This CDR3 comprises 16 residues. The V end was cut by 4 bases, the J end by 1 base, with 16 bases between. Germline V gene sequence: CDR1 SEHNR, CDR2 FQNEAQ (reference sequence). CDR3 sequence: CASSSPGGGGNTEAFF. DNA of the CDR3: TGTGCCAGCAGCTCCCCCGGGGGGGGAGGGAACACTGAAGCTTTCTTT.

The chain couples TRBV9 to TRBJ1-4, with unresolved D. The V gene's germline CDR1 is SGDLS and CDR2 YYNGEE. Trimming took 0 bases from V and 3 from J, leaving 9 bases between them. CDR3 length equals 15 residues. The CDR3 protein is CASSVGRGPNEKLFF. DNA of the CDR3: TGTGCCAGCAGCGTAGGTCGGGGTCCTAATGAAAAACTGTTTTTT.